The clone carrying this T cell receptor beta chain showed up just a few times. The source of the sample is a study of cytomegalovirus exposure and HLA in healthy donors. The V gene's germline CDR1 is SGHNT and CDR2 YENEEA. CDR3 length: 13 amino acids. J gave up 6 bases and V 3 bases, and 4 bases lay outside the gene matches. PCR used 60 Vbeta primers and 13 Jbeta primers. Only in-frame clones appear in the TCRdb table, and some are missing; sequencing was by immunoSEQ multiplex PCR. Of about 180,000 clones in the sample, roughly 80% are singletons; the top ten hold more than 5.5%. The receptor was isolated from a man aged 25-40 years in good health and CMV-seropositive. The chain recombines TRBV11-3 with TRBJ1-2; 7 nucleotides match TRBD1. The sample was PBMCs. The CDR3 sequence is CASSLRQGDGYTF. CDR3 nucleotides: TGTGCCAGCAGCTTGCGTCAGGGGGATGGCTACACCTTC.